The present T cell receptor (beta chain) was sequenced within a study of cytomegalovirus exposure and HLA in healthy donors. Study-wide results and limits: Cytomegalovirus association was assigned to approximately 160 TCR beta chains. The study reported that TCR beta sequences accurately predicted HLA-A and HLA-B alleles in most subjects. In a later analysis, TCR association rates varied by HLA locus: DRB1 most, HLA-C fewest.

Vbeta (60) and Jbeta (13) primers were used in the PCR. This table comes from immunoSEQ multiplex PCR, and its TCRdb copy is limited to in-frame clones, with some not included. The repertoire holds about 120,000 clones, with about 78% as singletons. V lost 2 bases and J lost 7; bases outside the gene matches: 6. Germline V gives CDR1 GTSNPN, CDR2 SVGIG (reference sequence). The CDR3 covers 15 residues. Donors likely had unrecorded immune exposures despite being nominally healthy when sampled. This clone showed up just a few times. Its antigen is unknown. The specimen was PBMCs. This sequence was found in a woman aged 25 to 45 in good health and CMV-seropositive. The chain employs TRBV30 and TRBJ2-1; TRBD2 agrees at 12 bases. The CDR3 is CAWSSGTSGFNEQFF. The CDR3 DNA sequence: TGTGCCTGGAGTTCCGGGACTAGCGGGTTTAATGAGCAGTTCTTC.